A selection of T cell receptor beta chains follows, all from one sample in a study of Ad26.COV2.S vaccination and SARS-CoV-2 variants. The data were produced by immunoSEQ multiplex PCR, yet TCRdb's version contains in-frame clones alone and is incomplete. The profile shows roughly 400,000 clones, about nine tenths of them singletons. This material consisted of peripheral blood, taken in a trial of Ad26.COV2.S vaccine versus placebo. The receptors were gathered from a person aged 18-65 years who received the Ad26.COV2.S COVID-19 vaccine or a placebo. CDR3s include the opening cysteine and the closing phenylalanine or tryptophan. A D gene is named only where the DNA matches it firmly. Clone size is given for some rows only: seen once, a few or many times, or a class if the clone is expanded.

v_call: TRBV6-2/TRBV6-3; j_call: TRBJ1-4; clone_size: -; d_call: TRBD1; cdr3_aa: CASSDRGAWSDEKLFF; cdr3_nt: TGTGCCAGCAGTGACAGGGGCGCCTGGAGCGATGAAAAACTGTTTTTT
v_call: TRBV4-1; j_call: TRBJ2-1; clone_size: once; d_call: TRBD2; cdr3_aa: CASSQGRVLLAGDLGNEQFF; cdr3_nt: TGCGCCAGCAGCCAAGGCCGAGTATTACTAGCGGGAGATTTGGGGAATGAGCAGTTCTTC
v_call: TRBV2; j_call: TRBJ1-4; clone_size: -; d_call: -; cdr3_aa: CASSFNEKLFF; cdr3_nt: TGTGCCAGCAGTTTTAATGAAAAACTGTTTTTT
v_call: TRBV7-9; j_call: TRBJ1-1; clone_size: once; d_call: -; cdr3_aa: CASSLFRQGGVKNTEAFF; cdr3_nt: TGTGCCAGCAGCTTGTTTCGGCAGGGTGGGGTTAAGAACACTGAAGCTTTCTTT
v_call: TRBV28; j_call: TRBJ1-5; clone_size: -; d_call: -; cdr3_aa: CATSFQPQHF; cdr3_nt: TGTGCCACCTCGTTTCAGCCCCAGCATTTT
v_call: TRBV7-8; j_call: TRBJ2-1; clone_size: -; d_call: -; cdr3_aa: CASSLDREQFF; cdr3_nt: TGTGCCAGCAGCTTAGACCGTGAGCAGTTCTTC
v_call: TRBV28; j_call: TRBJ1-1; clone_size: few; d_call: -; cdr3_aa: CASSPPGGKAEAFF; cdr3_nt: TGTGCCAGCAGTCCCCCGGGCGGAAAAGCTGAAGCTTTCTTT
v_call: TRBV7-3; j_call: TRBJ2-1; clone_size: -; d_call: -; cdr3_aa: CASSLNLATEQFF; cdr3_nt: TGTGCCAGCAGCTTAAATTTAGCGACTGAGCAGTTCTTC
v_call: TRBV12-3/TRBV12-4; j_call: TRBJ1-2; clone_size: -; d_call: -; cdr3_aa: CASSSIRFYGYTF; cdr3_nt: TGTGCCAGCAGTTCTATCCGCTTCTATGGCTACACCTTC
v_call: TRBV12-3/TRBV12-4; j_call: TRBJ2-3; clone_size: -; d_call: -; cdr3_aa: CASSLTSTDTQYF; cdr3_nt: TGTGCCAGCAGTTTAACTAGCACAGATACGCAGTATTTT
v_call: TRBV5-1; j_call: TRBJ2-5; clone_size: -; d_call: -; cdr3_aa: CASSLWVGETQYF; cdr3_nt: TGCGCCAGCAGCTTATGGGTTGGTGAGACCCAGTACTTC
v_call: TRBV7-3; j_call: TRBJ2-1; clone_size: -; d_call: TRBD2; cdr3_aa: CASSSLPTSGSKVEQFF; cdr3_nt: TGTGCCAGCAGCTCCTTGCCGACTAGCGGGAGTAAGGTTGAGCAGTTCTTC
v_call: TRBV18; j_call: TRBJ1-4; clone_size: -; d_call: -; cdr3_aa: CASSPLQPATNEKLFF; cdr3_nt: TGTGCCAGCTCACCACTCCAGCCTGCAACTAATGAAAAACTGTTTTTT
v_call: TRBV29-1; j_call: TRBJ2-2; clone_size: -; d_call: -; cdr3_aa: CSGGEGSSNTGELFF; cdr3_nt: TGCAGCGGGGGGGAAGGCTCCTCGAACACCGGGGAGCTGTTTTTT
v_call: TRBV27; j_call: TRBJ2-2; clone_size: -; d_call: -; cdr3_aa: CASSLNPSGVPGELFF; cdr3_nt: TGTGCCAGCAGTTTAAACCCCTCGGGAGTCCCCGGGGAGCTGTTTTTT
v_call: TRBV7-3; j_call: TRBJ2-1; clone_size: once; d_call: -; cdr3_aa: CASSPAGNYNEQFF; cdr3_nt: TGTGCCAGCAGCCCCGCCGGGAATTACAATGAGCAGTTCTTC
v_call: TRBV19; j_call: TRBJ2-2; clone_size: -; d_call: -; cdr3_aa: CASSPTTRGTGELFF; cdr3_nt: TGTGCCAGTAGTCCCACGACTAGAGGGACCGGGGAGCTGTTTTTT
v_call: TRBV14; j_call: TRBJ2-1; clone_size: -; d_call: -; cdr3_aa: CASSRWDMAYNEQFF; cdr3_nt: TGTGCCAGCAGCCGTTGGGACATGGCCTACAATGAGCAGTTCTTC
v_call: TRBV4-1; j_call: TRBJ2-2; clone_size: few; d_call: TRBD1; cdr3_aa: CASSQGGQLNTGELFF; cdr3_nt: TGCGCCAGCAGCCAAGGGGGACAGCTGAACACCGGGGAGCTGTTTTTT
v_call: TRBV29-1; j_call: TRBJ2-1; clone_size: -; d_call: TRBD2; cdr3_aa: CSALRLAGGLEQFF; cdr3_nt: TGCAGCGCCCTCCGACTAGCGGGAGGTCTGGAGCAGTTCTTC
v_call: TRBV19; j_call: TRBJ2-1; clone_size: -; d_call: TRBD2; cdr3_aa: CASRSTSSSGKSSYNEQFF; cdr3_nt: TGTGCCAGTAGATCGACAAGTTCTAGCGGCAAGAGCTCCTACAATGAGCAGTTCTTC
v_call: TRBV6-2/TRBV6-3; j_call: TRBJ2-2; clone_size: -; d_call: -; cdr3_aa: CASSRNRNTGELFF; cdr3_nt: TGTGCCAGCAGTCGAAACAGGAACACCGGGGAGCTGTTTTTT
v_call: TRBV7-3; j_call: TRBJ2-3; clone_size: -; d_call: -; cdr3_aa: CASSLGGRADTQYF; cdr3_nt: TGTGCCAGCAGCTTAGGGGGGCGCGCGGATACGCAGTATTTT
v_call: TRBV19; j_call: TRBJ2-7; clone_size: once; d_call: -; cdr3_aa: CASSIASPSYEQYF; cdr3_nt: TGTGCCAGTAGTATTGCCAGCCCATCCTACGAGCAGTACTTC
v_call: TRBV3-1/TRBV3-2; j_call: TRBJ1-1; clone_size: -; d_call: TRBD1; cdr3_aa: CASSQTDRGTEAFF; cdr3_nt: TGTGCCAGCAGCCAAACGGACAGGGGGACTGAAGCTTTCTTT
v_call: TRBV3-1/TRBV3-2; j_call: TRBJ1-4; clone_size: -; d_call: -; cdr3_aa: CASSQGLDEKLFF; cdr3_nt: TGTGCCAGCAGCCAAGGACTGGATGAAAAACTGTTTTTT
v_call: TRBV2; j_call: TRBJ1-1; clone_size: -; d_call: -; cdr3_aa: CASSESGFTEAFF; cdr3_nt: TGTGCCAGCAGTGAATCTGGTTTCACTGAAGCTTTCTTT
v_call: TRBV18; j_call: TRBJ2-1; clone_size: -; d_call: TRBD2; cdr3_aa: CASSPRTSGVNEGEQFF; cdr3_nt: TGTGCCAGCTCACCGAGGACTAGCGGGGTAAATGAAGGTGAGCAGTTCTTC
v_call: TRBV7-3; j_call: TRBJ2-3; clone_size: -; d_call: -; cdr3_aa: CASRFPGAGSTDTQYF; cdr3_nt: TGTGCCAGCAGGTTCCCGGGAGCTGGGAGCACAGATACGCAGTATTTT
v_call: TRBV11-2; j_call: TRBJ2-7; clone_size: -; d_call: TRBD2; cdr3_aa: CASSLDLGLADLYEQYF; cdr3_nt: TGTGCCAGCAGCTTAGATCTGGGACTAGCGGACCTTTACGAGCAGTACTTC
v_call: TRBV14; j_call: TRBJ2-5; clone_size: -; d_call: -; cdr3_aa: CASSEKTVGETQYF; cdr3_nt: TGTGCCAGCAGCGAGAAGACAGTGGGGGAGACCCAGTACTTC
v_call: TRBV6-1; j_call: TRBJ1-4; clone_size: -; d_call: -; cdr3_aa: CASSAYRRQQTNEKLFF; cdr3_nt: TGTGCCAGCAGTGCCTACCGCCGACAGCAAACTAATGAAAAACTGTTTTTT
v_call: TRBV19; j_call: TRBJ2-2; clone_size: -; d_call: TRBD1; cdr3_aa: CASRIRQGLNTGELFF; cdr3_nt: TGTGCCAGTAGAATACGACAGGGATTGAACACCGGGGAGCTGTTTTTT
v_call: TRBV30; j_call: TRBJ2-2; clone_size: -; d_call: TRBD2; cdr3_aa: CAWTGLAGRRSAGELFF; cdr3_nt: TGTGCCTGGACTGGACTAGCGGGGCGGCGAAGCGCCGGGGAGCTGTTTTTT
v_call: TRBV28; j_call: TRBJ2-3; clone_size: -; d_call: TRBD1; cdr3_aa: CASSNPGTDTDTQYF; cdr3_nt: TGTGCCAGCAGTAACCCCGGGACAGACACAGATACGCAGTATTTT
v_call: TRBV28; j_call: TRBJ2-2; clone_size: once; d_call: -; cdr3_aa: CASSRLVANTGELFF; cdr3_nt: TGTGCCAGCAGTCGACTAGTAGCGAACACCGGGGAGCTGTTTTTT
v_call: TRBV2; j_call: TRBJ1-4; clone_size: -; d_call: TRBD1; cdr3_aa: CASSGGQGGEKLFF; cdr3_nt: TGTGCCAGCAGCGGGGGACAGGGGGGTGAAAAACTGTTTTTT
v_call: TRBV18; j_call: TRBJ2-1; clone_size: once; d_call: -; cdr3_aa: CASSGSSYNEQFF; cdr3_nt: TGTGCCAGCTCTGGGAGCTCCTACAATGAGCAGTTCTTC
v_call: TRBV15; j_call: TRBJ2-3; clone_size: -; d_call: -; cdr3_aa: CATSRTQGSPDTQYF; cdr3_nt: TGTGCCACCAGCAGGACCCAAGGGTCCCCAGATACGCAGTATTTT
v_call: TRBV7-8; j_call: TRBJ1-3; clone_size: few; d_call: -; cdr3_aa: CASSKSPKNSGNTIYF; cdr3_nt: TGTGCCAGCAGCAAAAGCCCGAAAAACTCTGGAAACACCATATATTTT
v_call: TRBV4-2; j_call: TRBJ2-3; clone_size: -; d_call: -; cdr3_aa: CASSQDETGSTDTQYF; cdr3_nt: TGTGCCAGCAGCCAAGACGAGACAGGAAGCACAGATACGCAGTATTTT
v_call: TRBV9; j_call: TRBJ2-1; clone_size: -; d_call: TRBD2; cdr3_aa: CASSPGLGYNEQFF; cdr3_nt: TGTGCCAGCAGTCCTGGACTAGGCTACAATGAGCAGTTCTTC
v_call: TRBV15; j_call: TRBJ1-5; clone_size: -; d_call: -; cdr3_aa: CATSRDRREQSGNQPQHF; cdr3_nt: TGTGCCACCAGCAGAGACCGCCGGGAACAGAGCGGTAATCAGCCCCAGCATTTT
v_call: TRBV14; j_call: TRBJ1-1; clone_size: -; d_call: -; cdr3_aa: CASSLTVQAEAFF; cdr3_nt: TGTGCCAGCAGCCTGACAGTTCAAGCTGAAGCTTTCTTT
v_call: TRBV7-2; j_call: TRBJ1-1; clone_size: -; d_call: -; cdr3_aa: CASSLEVKPTEAFF; cdr3_nt: TGTGCCAGCAGCTTAGAGGTCAAACCCACTGAAGCTTTCTTT
v_call: TRBV9; j_call: TRBJ2-3; clone_size: -; d_call: TRBD1; cdr3_aa: CASSVGGQGTDTQYF; cdr3_nt: TGTGCCAGCAGCGTAGGGGGACAGGGCACAGATACGCAGTATTTT
v_call: TRBV28; j_call: TRBJ1-2; clone_size: -; d_call: -; cdr3_aa: CASSFLLGKTYGYTF; cdr3_nt: TGTGCCAGCAGTTTTCTTCTAGGGAAAACCTATGGCTACACCTTC
v_call: TRBV15; j_call: TRBJ2-3; clone_size: few; d_call: TRBD1; cdr3_aa: CATSRDPGQGADTQYF; cdr3_nt: TGTGCCACCAGCAGAGACCCGGGACAGGGGGCGGATACGCAGTATTTT